This T cell receptor (beta chain) came from a study of tumor-infiltrating lymphocytes in localized non-small cell lung cancer. Germline CDR1 is GTSNPN and CDR2 is SVGIG (reference sequence). V was clipped by 0 bases and J by 4 bases, with 12 bases between them. This CDR3 region has 15 residues. Sequencing was performed with immunoSEQ multiplex PCR; in TCRdb, only in-frame clones are kept and a portion is missing. The data show about 23,000 clones, roughly 63% seen once. The receptor was derived from a human donor with non-small cell lung cancer. The chain uses TRBV30 and TRBJ1-4; D uncertain. The sequenced sample consisted of lung tumor tissue. The CDR3 region is CAWSVTTPYNEKLFF. The CDR3 nucleotides are TGTGCCTGGAGTGTCACGACACCGTATAATGAAAAACTGTTTTTT.